In its sample, the clone carrying this T cell receptor (beta chain) was seen a few times. The sample originates from a study of cytomegalovirus exposure and HLA in healthy donors. The PCR employed 60 Vbeta primers together with 13 Jbeta primers. The repertoire was sequenced with immunoSEQ multiplex PCR; TCRdb's copy has only in-frame clones and lacks some. Of 85,000 to 100,000 clones in the sample, about 83% are singletons; the top ten hold roughly 3.8%. Unmatched junction bases numbered 5, after V lost 3 bases and J lost 4 bases. The germline gives CDR1 SGDLS, CDR2 YYNGEE. The CDR3 loop spans 14 amino acids.

V is TRBV9 and J is TRBJ1-1, with 8 bases identical to TRBD1. The sequence was collected from a female donor in good health and CMV-seropositive. The sample was PBMCs. The DNA for the CDR3 is TGTGCCAGCAGCGCACAGGGGGTGGGCACTGAAGCTTTCTTT. Encoded protein: CASSAQGVGTEAFF.